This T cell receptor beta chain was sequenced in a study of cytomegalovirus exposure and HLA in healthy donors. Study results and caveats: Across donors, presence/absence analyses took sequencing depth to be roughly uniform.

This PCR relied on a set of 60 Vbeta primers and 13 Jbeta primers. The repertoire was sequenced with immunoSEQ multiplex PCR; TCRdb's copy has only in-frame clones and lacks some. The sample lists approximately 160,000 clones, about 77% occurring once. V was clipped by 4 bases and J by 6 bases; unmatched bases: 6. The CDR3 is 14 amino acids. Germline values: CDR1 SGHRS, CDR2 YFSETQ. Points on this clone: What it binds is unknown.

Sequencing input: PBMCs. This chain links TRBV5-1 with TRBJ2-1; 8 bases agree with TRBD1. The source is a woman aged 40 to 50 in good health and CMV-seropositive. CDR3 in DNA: TGCGCCAGCAGCATAGGACAGGGCGGCAATGAGCAGTTCTTC. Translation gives CASSIGQGGNEQFF.